This T cell receptor beta chain appears in the sequencing data of a study of CD8+CD57+ T cells in acquired aplastic anemia. Study background: On average, sorted CD4+ and CD8+ cells gave roughly 3 ug of DNA. Sequencing produced an average of approximately 10 million reads per healthy donor for CD4+ cells. General observations from the study: No significant patient-versus-control difference appeared in CD8+ Simpson's diversity.

Researchers used genomic DNA as the template to profile TCR beta VDJ and CDR3. TCRdb recomputed calls from the reads with MiXCR, one row per CDR3 protein. The sample includes over 35,000 distinct CDR3 sequences, around 63% of them seen just once. This clonotype has only one observation. Its antigen is not known. The material sequenced was sorted CD4+, CD8+, or CD8+CD57+ T cells (not recorded which) from PBMCs. This clonotype originated in a human donor in good health, serving as a control.

CDR3 nucleotide sequence: TGTGCCAGCAGCCACGGACAGGCCACTGAAGCTTTCTTT. This codes for CASSHGQATEAFF. The V call is TRBV11-2, the J call TRBJ1-1, with TRBD1 identical over 7 bases. This CDR3 region has 13 residues. Germline V gene data show CDR1 as SGHAT and CDR2 as FQNNGV. V was pared by 5 bases and J by 4 bases, with 4 bases of the junction left unmatched.